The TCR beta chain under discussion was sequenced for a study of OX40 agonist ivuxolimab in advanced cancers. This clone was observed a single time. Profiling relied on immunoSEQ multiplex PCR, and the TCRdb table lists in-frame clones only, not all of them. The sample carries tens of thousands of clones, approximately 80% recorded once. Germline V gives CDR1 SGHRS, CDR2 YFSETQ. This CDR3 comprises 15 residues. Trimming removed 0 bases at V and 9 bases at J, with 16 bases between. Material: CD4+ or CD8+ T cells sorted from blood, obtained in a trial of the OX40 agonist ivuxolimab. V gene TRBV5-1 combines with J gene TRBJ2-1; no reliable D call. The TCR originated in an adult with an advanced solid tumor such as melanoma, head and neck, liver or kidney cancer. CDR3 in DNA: TGCGCCAGCAGCTTGGCGGCAGGTGGGGTAAGTGAGCAGTTCTTC. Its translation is CASSLAAGGVSEQFF.